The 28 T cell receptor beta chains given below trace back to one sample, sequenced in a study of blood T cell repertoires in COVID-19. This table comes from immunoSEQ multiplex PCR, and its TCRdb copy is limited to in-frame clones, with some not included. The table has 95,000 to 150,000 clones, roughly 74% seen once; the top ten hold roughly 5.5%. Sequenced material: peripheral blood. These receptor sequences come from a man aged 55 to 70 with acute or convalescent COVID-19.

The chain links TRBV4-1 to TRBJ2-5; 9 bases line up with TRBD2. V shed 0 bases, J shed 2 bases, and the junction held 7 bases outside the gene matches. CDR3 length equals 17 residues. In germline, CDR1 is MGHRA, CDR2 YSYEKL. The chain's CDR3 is CASSQDLLAGPQETQYF. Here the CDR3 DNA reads TGCGCCAGCAGCCAAGATTTGCTAGCGGGACCTCAAGAGACCCAGTACTTC.

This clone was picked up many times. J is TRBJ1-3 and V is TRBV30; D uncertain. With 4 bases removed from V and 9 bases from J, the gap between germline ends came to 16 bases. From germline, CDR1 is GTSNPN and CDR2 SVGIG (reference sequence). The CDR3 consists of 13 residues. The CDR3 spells CAWMGMSGSTIYF. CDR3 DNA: TGTGCCTGGATGGGAATGTCGGGGAGCACCATATATTTT. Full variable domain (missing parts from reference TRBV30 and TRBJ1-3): SQTIHQWPATLVQPVGSPLSLECTVEGTSNPNLYWYRQAAGRGLQLLFYSVGIGQISSEVPQNLSASRPQDRQFILSSKKLLLSDSGFYLCAWMGMSGSTIYFGEGSWLTVV.

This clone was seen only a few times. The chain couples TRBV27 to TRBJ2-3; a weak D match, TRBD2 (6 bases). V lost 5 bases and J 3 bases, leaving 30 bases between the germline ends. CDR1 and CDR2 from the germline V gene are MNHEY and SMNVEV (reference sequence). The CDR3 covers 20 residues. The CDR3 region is CASSTIVRRRDRTFTDTQYF. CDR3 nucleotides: TGTGCCAGCAGTACAATAGTAAGACGGCGGGATAGGACCTTTACAGATACGCAGTATTTT.

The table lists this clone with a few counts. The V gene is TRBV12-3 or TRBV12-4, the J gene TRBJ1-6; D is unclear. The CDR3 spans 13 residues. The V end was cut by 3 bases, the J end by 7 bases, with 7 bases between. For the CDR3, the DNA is TGTGCCAGCAGTTTTGGCCCCAATTCACCCCTCCACTTT. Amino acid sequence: CASSFGPNSPLHF.

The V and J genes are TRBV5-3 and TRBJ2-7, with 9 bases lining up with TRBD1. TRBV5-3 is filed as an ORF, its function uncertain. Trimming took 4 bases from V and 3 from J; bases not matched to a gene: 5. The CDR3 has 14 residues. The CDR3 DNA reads TGTGCCAGAAGCCTCGGACAGGGGATCTACGAGCAGTACTTC. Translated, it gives CARSLGQGIYEQYF.

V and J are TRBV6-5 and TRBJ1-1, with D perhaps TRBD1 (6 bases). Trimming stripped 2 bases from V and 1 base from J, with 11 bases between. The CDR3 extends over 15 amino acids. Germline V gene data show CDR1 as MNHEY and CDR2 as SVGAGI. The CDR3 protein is CASSYDGQKNTEAFF. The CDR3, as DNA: TGTGCCAGCAGTTACGACGGACAGAAGAACACTGAAGCTTTCTTT.

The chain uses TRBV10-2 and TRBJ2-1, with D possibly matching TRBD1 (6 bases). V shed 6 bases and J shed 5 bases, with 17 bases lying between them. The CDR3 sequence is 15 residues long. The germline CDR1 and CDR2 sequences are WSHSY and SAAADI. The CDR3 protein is CASRANRVGDNEQFF. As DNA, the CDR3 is TGCGCCAGCAGGGCGAACAGGGTGGGGGACAATGAGCAGTTCTTC.

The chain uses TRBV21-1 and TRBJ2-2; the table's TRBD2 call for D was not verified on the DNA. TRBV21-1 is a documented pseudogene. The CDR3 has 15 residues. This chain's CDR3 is CAWPWTSGMTGELFF. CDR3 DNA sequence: TGTGCCTGGCCATGGACTAGCGGAATGACCGGGGAGCTGTTTTTT.

In DNA form, the CDR3 reads TGTGCCAGCGATAATGGACAGTATAATGAAAAACTGTTTTTT. Amino acids: CASDNGQYNEKLFF. J is TRBJ1-4 and V is TRBV6-6; possible D gene TRBD1, 6 bases. Trimming cost V 8 bases and J 4 bases, with 14 bases left between them. The CDR3 is 14 amino acids. CDR1 is MNHNY, CDR2 SVGAGI, per germline (reference sequence).

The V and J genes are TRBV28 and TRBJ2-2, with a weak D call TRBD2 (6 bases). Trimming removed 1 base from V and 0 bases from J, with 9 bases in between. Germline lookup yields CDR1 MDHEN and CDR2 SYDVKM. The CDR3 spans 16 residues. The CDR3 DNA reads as TGTGCCAGCAGTTTATTGGGGGGTTCGAACACCGGGGAGCTGTTTTTT. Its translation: CASSLLGGSNTGELFF. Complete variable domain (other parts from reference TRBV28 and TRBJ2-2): DVKVTQSSRYLVKRTGEKVFLECVQDMDHENMFWYRQDPGLGLRLIYFSYDVKMKEKGDIPEGYSVSREKKERFSLILESASTNQTSMYLCASSLLGGSNTGELFFGEGSRLTVL.

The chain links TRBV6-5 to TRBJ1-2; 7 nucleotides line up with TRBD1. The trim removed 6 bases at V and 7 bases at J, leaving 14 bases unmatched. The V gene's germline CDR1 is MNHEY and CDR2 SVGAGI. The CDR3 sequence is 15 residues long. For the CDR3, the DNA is TGTGCCAGCAGACAGGACAGCCAGGGGGTCTCTGGCTACACCTTC. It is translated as CASRQDSQGVSGYTF.

The CDR3 loop reads CASSPHRDREPANEKLFF. CDR3 in DNA: TGTGCCAGCAGCCCCCACCGGGACAGGGAGCCTGCTAATGAAAAACTGTTTTTT. This chain links TRBV9 with TRBJ1-4; 9 bases line up with TRBD1. Trimming at V came to 4 bases and at J to 3 bases, leaving 13 bases not matched to a gene. The length of the CDR3 is 18 residues. Germline V gene sequence: CDR1 SGDLS, CDR2 YYNGEE.

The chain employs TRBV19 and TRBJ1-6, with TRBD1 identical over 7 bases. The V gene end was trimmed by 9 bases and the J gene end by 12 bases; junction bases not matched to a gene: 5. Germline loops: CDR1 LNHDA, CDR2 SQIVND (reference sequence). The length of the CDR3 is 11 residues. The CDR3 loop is CASGQGGPLHF. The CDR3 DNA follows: TGTGCCAGCGGTCAGGGGGGACCCCTCCACTTT.

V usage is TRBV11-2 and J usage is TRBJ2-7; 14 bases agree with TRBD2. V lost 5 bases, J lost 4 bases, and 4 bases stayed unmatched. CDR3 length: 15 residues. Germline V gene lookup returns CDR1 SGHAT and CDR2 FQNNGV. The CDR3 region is CASSPRLAGGYEQYF. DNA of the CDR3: TGTGCCAGCAGCCCCCGACTAGCGGGAGGGTACGAGCAGTACTTC.

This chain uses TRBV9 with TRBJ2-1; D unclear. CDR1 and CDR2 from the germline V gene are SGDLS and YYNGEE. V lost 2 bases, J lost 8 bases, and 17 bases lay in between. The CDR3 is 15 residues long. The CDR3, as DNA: TGTGCCAGCAGCGTGGGCCGTGGGCGACCCGATGAGCAGTTCTTC. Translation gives CASSVGRGRPDEQFF.

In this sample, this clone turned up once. CDR3 nucleotide sequence: TGTGCCAGCAGCTTCGTTGCAGTCAACTATGGCTACACCTTC. Amino acids: CASSFVAVNYGYTF. V and J are TRBV5-6 and TRBJ1-2; no reliable D call. V was clipped by 2 bases and J by 2 bases, with 10 bases between them. The CDR3 loop spans 14 amino acids. Per germline, CDR1 SGHDT and CDR2 YYEEEE.

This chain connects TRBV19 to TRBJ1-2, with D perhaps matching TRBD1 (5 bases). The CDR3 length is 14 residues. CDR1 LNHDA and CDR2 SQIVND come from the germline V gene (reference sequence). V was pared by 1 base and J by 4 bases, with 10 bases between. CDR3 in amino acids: CASSIGRQGYGYTF. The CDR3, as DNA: TGTGCCAGTAGTATAGGTCGGCAGGGCTATGGCTACACCTTC. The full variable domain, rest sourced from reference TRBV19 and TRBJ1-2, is DGGITQSPKYLFRKEGQNVTLSCEQNLNHDAMYWYRQDPGQGLRLIYYSQIVNDFQKGDIAEGYSVSREKKESFPLTVTSAQKNPTAFYLCASSIGRQGYGYTFGSGTRLTVV.

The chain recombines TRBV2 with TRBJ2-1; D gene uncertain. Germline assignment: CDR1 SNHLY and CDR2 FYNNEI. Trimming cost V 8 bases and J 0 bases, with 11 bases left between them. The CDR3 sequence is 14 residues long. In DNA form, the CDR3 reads TGTGCCAGCGAGCCCCGGAGCTCCTACAATGAGCAGTTCTTC. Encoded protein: CASEPRSSYNEQFF.

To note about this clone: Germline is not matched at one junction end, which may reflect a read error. CDR3 amino acids: CASNYGQGYTGELFF. The CDR3 DNA follows: TGTGCCAGCAATTACGGACAGGGGTACACCGGGGAGCTGTTTTTT. The genes are TRBV6-2 or TRBV6-3 and TRBJ2-2; 9 nucleotides align to TRBD1. Germline V lookup: CDR1 MNHEY, CDR2 SVGEGT. The CDR3 loop spans 15 amino acids.

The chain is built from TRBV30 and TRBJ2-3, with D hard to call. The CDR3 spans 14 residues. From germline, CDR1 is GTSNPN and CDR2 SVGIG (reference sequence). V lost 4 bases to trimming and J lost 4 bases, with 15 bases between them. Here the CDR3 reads CAWTSTFQADTQYF. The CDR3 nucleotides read TGTGCCTGGACGAGTACCTTCCAGGCAGATACGCAGTATTTT.

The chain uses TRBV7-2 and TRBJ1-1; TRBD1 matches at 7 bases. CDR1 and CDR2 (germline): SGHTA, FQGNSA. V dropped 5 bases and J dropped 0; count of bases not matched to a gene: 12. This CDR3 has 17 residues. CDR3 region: CASSRDSLRVMNTEAFF. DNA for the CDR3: TGTGCCAGCAGCCGGGACAGTTTGAGGGTAATGAACACTGAAGCTTTCTTT.

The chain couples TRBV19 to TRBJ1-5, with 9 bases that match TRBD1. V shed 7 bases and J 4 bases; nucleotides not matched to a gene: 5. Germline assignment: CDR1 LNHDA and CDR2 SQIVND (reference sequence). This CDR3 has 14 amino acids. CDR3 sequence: CASIDGQGNQPQHF. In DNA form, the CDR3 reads TGTGCCAGTATCGATGGACAGGGGAATCAGCCCCAGCATTTT.

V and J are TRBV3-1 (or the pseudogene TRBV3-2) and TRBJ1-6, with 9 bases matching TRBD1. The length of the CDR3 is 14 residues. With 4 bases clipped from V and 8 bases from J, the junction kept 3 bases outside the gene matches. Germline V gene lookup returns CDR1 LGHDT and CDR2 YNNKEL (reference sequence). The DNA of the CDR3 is TGTGCCAGCAGCCGGACAGGGGATTATTCACCCCTCCACTTT. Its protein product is CASSRTGDYSPLHF.

CDR3 nucleotides: TGTGCCAGTAGTTTTCAAAGCGGGCCTACAGGGGGCGAGGACAATGAGCAGTTCTTC. Its translation: CASSFQSGPTGGEDNEQFF. This rearrangement joins TRBV19 to TRBJ2-1, with 9 bases identical to TRBD1. Germline CDR1 is LNHDA and CDR2 is SQIVND (reference sequence). The V segment lost 5 bases and the J segment 5 bases; nucleotides outside the gene matches: 19. This CDR3 is built from 19 residues.

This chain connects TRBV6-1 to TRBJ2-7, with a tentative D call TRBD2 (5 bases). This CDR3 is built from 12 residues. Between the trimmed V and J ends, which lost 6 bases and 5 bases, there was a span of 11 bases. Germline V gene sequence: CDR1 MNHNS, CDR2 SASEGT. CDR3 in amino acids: CASSTSQHEQYF. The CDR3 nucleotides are TGTGCCAGCAGCACTAGTCAACACGAGCAGTACTTC.

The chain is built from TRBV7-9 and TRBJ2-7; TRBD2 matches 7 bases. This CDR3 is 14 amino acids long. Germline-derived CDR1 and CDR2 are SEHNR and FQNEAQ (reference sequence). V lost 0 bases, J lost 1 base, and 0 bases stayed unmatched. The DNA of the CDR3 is TGTGCCAGCAGCTTAGCGCGGGGGTCCTACGAGCAGTACTTC. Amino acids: CASSLARGSYEQYF.

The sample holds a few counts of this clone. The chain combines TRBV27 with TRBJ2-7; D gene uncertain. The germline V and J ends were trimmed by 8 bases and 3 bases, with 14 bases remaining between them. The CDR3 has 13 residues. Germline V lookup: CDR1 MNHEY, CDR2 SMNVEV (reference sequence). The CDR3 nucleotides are TGTGCCAGCGCGGTCGGTTCCTACTACGAGCAGTACTTC. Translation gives CASAVGSYYEQYF.

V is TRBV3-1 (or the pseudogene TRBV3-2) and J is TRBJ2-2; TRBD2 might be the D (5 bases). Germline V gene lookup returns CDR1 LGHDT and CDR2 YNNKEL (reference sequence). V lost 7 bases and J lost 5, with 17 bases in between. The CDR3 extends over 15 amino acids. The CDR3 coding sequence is TGTGCCAGCACTATCCTAGCAAGTGAAACCGGGGAGCTGTTTTTT. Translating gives CASTILASETGELFF.